This T cell receptor (beta chain) was sequenced for a study of T cells after yellow fever vaccination. MiXCR, run by TCRdb on the 5' RACE reads, gives a single entry per CDR3 protein. Of hundreds of thousands of distinct CDR3 sequences in the sample, approximately 13% were seen once. Whole-study findings and limits: Reappearing after the booster were most of the clones from primary vaccination (approximately 96% CD4, around 88% CD8). Bulk-population clonotypes that are abundant could appear as contaminants in FACS-sorted repertoires. Clonotype sharing between CD4 and CD8 compartments was small.

This clonotype was seen a handful of times. Its cognate antigen is unknown. The sample here was PBMCs, taken on the day of the yellow fever booster vaccination. This clonotype was sampled from a young man who received the YFV17D yellow fever vaccine.

CDR3 region: CASSIRVSAGLSYNEQFF. The CDR3, as DNA: TGTGCCAGTAGTATTCGTGTTTCGGCAGGGTTATCCTACAATGAGCAGTTCTTC. The V call is TRBV19, the J call TRBJ2-1, with D possibly TRBD1 on 5 matching bases. V was trimmed by 3 bases and J by 1 base, leaving 19 bases between them. In germline, CDR1 is LNHDA, CDR2 SQIVND (reference sequence). The CDR3 runs 18 residues.